This T cell receptor (beta chain) was found in a study of blood T cells in healthy people across ages. Study observations and caveats: TCR beta diversity correlated strongly with naive T cell percentage.

The CDR3 contains 15 residues. Germline V gene sequence: CDR1 MGHRA, CDR2 YSYEKL. Points on this clonotype: Its specificity is unknown.

Sample-barcoded 5' priming and a J-beta primer mix drove a second PCR of roughly 6 to 12 cycles. TCRdb recomputed calls from the 5' RACE reads with MiXCR, one row per CDR3 protein. The table has about 580,000 distinct CDR3 sequences, under 55% seen once. At least 5 micrograms of total RNA were extracted per sample. The TCR was taken from a man aged 80 or over in good health. The source material was blood. The genes are TRBV4-1 and TRBJ2-5; 9 bases map to TRBD1. The DNA end favors TRBJ2-7, so the J call may be wrong. The CDR3 spells CASSPGTGIIYEQYF. CDR3 sequence (DNA): TGCGCCAGCAGCCCTGGGACAGGGATAATCTACGAGCAGTACTTC.